This is a list of T cell receptor beta chains from one sample in a study of graft-versus-host responses after intestinal transplantation. Their target antigens are unknown. Produced via immunoSEQ multiplex PCR; TCRdb's table is partial and in-frame only. This repertoire shows about 39,000 clones, over 90% found once; its top ten account for roughly 0.22%. The source was unstimulated CD8+ T cells sorted from spleen or lymph node cells, collected before transplant. All receptors derive from a human donor who was the organ donor for an intestinal transplant. Both conserved end residues are part of each CDR3. The order of the fields is J gene, V gene, D gene, CDR3 protein. The D gene is left open where the match is weak.

>TRBJ2-5|TRBV2|TRBD1
CASSEASRFYRDRGKETQYF
>TRBJ1-1|TRBV29-1|TRBD1
CSVEGQGANTEAFF
>TRBJ1-1|TRBV4-1|.
CASSQVVQGYTEAFF
>TRBJ1-6|TRBV4-1|TRBD1
CASSQEGQGANSPLHF
>TRBJ2-1|TRBV19|TRBD2
CASSIEGTSGLGEQFF
>TRBJ1-2|TRBV27|TRBD1
CASSSTGGAGGYTF
>TRBJ1-1|TRBV6-6|.
CASLSHEAFF
>TRBJ1-3|TRBV7-7|.
CASTAALNSGNTIYF
>TRBJ1-2|TRBV28|.
CAVWGARADLPESGYTF
>TRBJ2-1|TRBV4-1|TRBD2
CASSQETSGGSSHEQFF
>TRBJ1-1|TRBV27|.
CASSLATGAVSEAFF
>TRBJ2-7|TRBV4-1|TRBD1
CASSQDRGQVYEQYF
>TRBJ2-2|TRBV15|TRBD2
CATSRIGLGSGELFF
>TRBJ2-1|TRBV4-3|TRBD2
CASSQSVAGVGSYNEQFF